These 7 T cell receptor beta chains were all obtained from the same sample, sequenced in a study of blood T cell repertoires in COVID-19. TCRdb keeps only in-frame clones here, not all; method: immunoSEQ multiplex PCR. Among more than 110,000 clones listed, roughly 80% were seen once. Sample: peripheral blood. These receptors originate from a human donor in a cohort sampled during active COVID-19.

The chain couples TRBV6-5 to TRBJ2-7; 12 bases are a match to TRBD2. The J segment lost 2 bases and the V segment lost 4 bases, leaving 6 bases of the junction unmatched. The CDR3 totals 16 residues. Germline CDR1 and CDR2: MNHEY and SVGAGI. CDR3 amino acids: CASSSRLAGAAYEQYF. The CDR3 DNA is TGTGCCAGCAGTTCTCGACTAGCGGGGGCCGCCTACGAGCAGTACTTC.

The chain has TRBV19 and TRBJ1-1; D is uncertain. V dropped 6 bases and J dropped 5 bases, with 19 bases sitting between them. The CDR3 consists of 15 residues. Per germline, CDR1 LNHDA and CDR2 SQIVND (reference sequence). Written as DNA, the CDR3 is TGTGCCAGTAGATCAGTCCCCCCGGGGAGAACTGAAGCTTTCTTT. Its protein product is CASRSVPPGRTEAFF.

The chain joins TRBV14 to TRBJ1-2; no definite D call. The V gene lost 3 bases and the J gene lost 5 bases, with 13 bases spanning the gap. The CDR3 has 14 amino acids. Germline CDR1 reads SGHDN; CDR2 reads FVKESK. The DNA of the CDR3 is TGTGCCAGCAGCCAGGCCGTCTTGATGTATGGCTACACCTTC. It is translated as CASSQAVLMYGYTF.

This chain uses TRBV14 with TRBJ2-7; 9 positions agree with TRBD2. The CDR3 is 15 residues long. The V gene's germline CDR1 is SGHDN and CDR2 FVKESK. V lost 3 bases, J lost 5 bases, and 8 bases stayed unmatched. The CDR3, as DNA: TGTGCCAGCAGCCATGGGGGCGGGGGGGCCCACGAGCAGTACTTC. It codes for CASSHGGGGAHEQYF.

J is TRBJ2-7 and V is TRBV12-5, with a tentative D call TRBD1 (6 bases). Germline CDR1 and CDR2: LGHNT and FRNRAP. Between the trimmed V and J ends, which lost 7 bases and 0 bases, there was a span of 13 bases. The CDR3 length is 14 residues. In nucleotides, the CDR3 is TGTGCTAGTGCCAACGGCAGGGGCTCCTACGAGCAGTACTTC. It specifies CASANGRGSYEQYF.

The V and J genes are TRBV5-6 and TRBJ1-1, with 8 bases aligning to TRBD1. In germline, CDR1 is SGHDT, CDR2 YYEEEE. Trimming at V came to 0 bases and at J to 6 bases, leaving 7 bases not matched to a gene. The CDR3 runs 15 residues. Here the CDR3 reads CASSLGAGGDSEAFF. CDR3 sequence (DNA): TGTGCCAGCAGCTTGGGGGCAGGGGGCGATTCTGAAGCTTTCTTT.

The V gene is TRBV2, the J gene TRBJ1-5, with 7 nucleotides matching TRBD1. Unmatched junction bases numbered 6, after V lost 5 bases and J lost 5 bases. Per germline, CDR1 SNHLY and CDR2 FYNNEI. CDR3 length: 14 amino acids. Here the CDR3 reads CASSSDRADQPQHF. The CDR3 DNA reads as TGTGCCAGCAGTTCTGACAGGGCAGATCAGCCCCAGCATTTT.